What follows are 19 T cell receptor beta chains derived from one specimen sequenced in a study of cytomegalovirus exposure and HLA in healthy donors. TCRdb's table, derived via immunoSEQ multiplex PCR, lists solely in-frame clones and lacks some. The sample has 90,000 or so clones; 85% are singletons. The source material was PBMCs. These receptors all come from a man in his late teens or twenties in good health and CMV-seropositive.

This clone was detected only a few times. The rearrangement joins TRBV28 to TRBJ2-7, with 10 positions matching TRBD2. With 6 bases clipped from V and 1 base from J, the junction kept 6 bases outside the gene matches. Germline V gene sequence: CDR1 MDHEN, CDR2 SYDVKM. CDR3 length: 15 residues. CDR3 loop: CASRHPSGSSYEQYF. CDR3 nucleotides: TGTGCCAGCAGACACCCTAGCGGGAGTTCCTACGAGCAGTACTTC.

In its sample, this clone was seen once. The chain couples TRBV5-6 to TRBJ2-3; 10 bases fit TRBD2. CDR1 and CDR2 from the germline V gene are SGHDT and YYEEEE. Trimming cost V 6 bases and J 1 base; bases outside gene matches: 5. The CDR3 runs 15 residues. The CDR3 region is CASTFLAGGTDTQYF. The CDR3 region has the DNA TGTGCCAGCACCTTCCTAGCGGGAGGCACAGATACGCAGTATTTT. Drawing the rest from reference TRBV5-6 and TRBJ2-3, the complete variable domain is DAGVTQSPTHLIKTRGQQVTLRCSPKSGHDTVSWYQQALGQGPQFIFQYYEEEERQRGNFPDRFSGHQFPNYSSELNVNALLLGDSALYLCASTFLAGGTDTQYFGPGTRLTVL.

The chain couples TRBV6-6 to TRBJ1-5; 9 nucleotides match TRBD1. Germline values: CDR1 MNHNY, CDR2 SVGAGI (reference sequence). With V trimmed by 7 bases and J by 2 bases, 6 bases remained unmatched. The CDR3 runs 15 residues. The CDR3: CASTNRGRGNQPQHF. In DNA, the CDR3 is TGTGCCAGCACGAACAGGGGGCGCGGCAATCAGCCCCAGCATTTT.

The chain has TRBV27 and TRBJ1-2; D call uncertain. V shed 6 bases and J shed 7 bases, with 18 bases lying between them. CDR1 and CDR2 (germline): MNHEY, SMNVEV (reference sequence). The CDR3 runs 14 residues. The DNA for the CDR3 is TGTGCCAGCAGGGCCCTCCAGTTATTTTCTGGCTACACCTTC. Translation gives CASRALQLFSGYTF.

The DNA for the CDR3 is TGCGCCAGCAGCTTAGGGGGGACAGGGCTATCTGGAAACACCATATATTTT. It codes for CASSLGGTGLSGNTIYF. This rearrangement joins TRBV5-1 to TRBJ1-3, with 9 bases identical to TRBD1. The J segment lost 1 base and the V segment lost 2 bases, leaving 7 bases of the junction unmatched. Germline values: CDR1 SGHRS, CDR2 YFSETQ. The CDR3 is 17 amino acids.

A few counts support this clone. This sequence joins TRBV7-9 and TRBJ2-7; perhaps TRBD2 as D (5 bases). This CDR3 is built from 12 residues. Germline CDR1 SEHNR, CDR2 FQNEAQ (reference sequence). Trimming left V 1 base short and J 4 bases short, with 5 bases between. CDR3 DNA sequence: TGTGCCAGCAGCTTAGGGAGGTACGAGCAGTACTTC. This codes for CASSLGRYEQYF.

The gene calls are TRBV27 and TRBJ1-2; TRBD1 is a possible D gene (6 bases). This CDR3 spans 15 amino acids. The germline CDR1 and CDR2 sequences are MNHEY and SMNVEV (reference sequence). V was clipped by 5 bases and J by 5 bases, with 18 bases between them. This CDR3 is CASSPPGGGRYGYTF. The CDR3 DNA sequence: TGTGCCAGCAGTCCCCCCGGGGGCGGGAGATATGGCTACACCTTC.

The CDR3 DNA is TGTGCCAGCAGCCTTACCTTAGGACAGAACTATGGCTACACCTTC. Protein sequence: CASSLTLGQNYGYTF. The gene calls are TRBV7-8 and TRBJ1-2, with D maybe TRBD1 (6 bases). Trimming took off 5 bases at V and 2 bases at J, with 15 bases between the two ends. Per the germline V gene, CDR1 is SGHVS and CDR2 is FQNEAQ. The CDR3 sequence is 15 residues long.

V usage is TRBV29-1 and J usage is TRBJ2-3; TRBD2 matches at 12 bases. CDR3 length equals 17 residues. Germline lookup yields CDR1 SQVTM and CDR2 ANQGSEA. V was pared by 4 bases and J by 0 bases, with 8 bases of the junction left unmatched. CDR3 in amino acids: CSVAGLAGLISTDTQYF. DNA of the CDR3: TGCAGCGTTGCAGGACTAGCGGGACTCATTAGCACAGATACGCAGTATTTT.

The gene calls are TRBV5-1 and TRBJ2-1, with 7 bases matching TRBD1. J was trimmed by 6 bases and V by 7 bases; bases with no gene match: 13. The germline gives CDR1 SGHRS, CDR2 YFSETQ. There are 15 residues in the CDR3. CDR3 sequence (DNA): TGCGCCAGCGGCGACAGGGACCAGGTGGGCAATGAGCAGTTCTTC. It encodes CASGDRDQVGNEQFF.

This clone was seen only once. This chain joins TRBV7-9 and TRBJ2-4; TRBD2 matches at 9 bases. The V gene end was trimmed by 6 bases and the J gene end by 1 base; junction bases not matched to a gene: 7. Germline assignment: CDR1 SEHNR and CDR2 FQNEAQ (reference sequence). This CDR3 contains 16 residues. Written as DNA, the CDR3 is TGTGCCAGCAGTCCCCCGACTAGCGGCGCCAAAAACATTCAGTACTTC. Its protein is CASSPPTSGAKNIQYF.

This chain links TRBV28 with TRBJ1-1, with TRBD1 identical over 10 bases. The CDR3 is 14 amino acids. Germline values: CDR1 MDHEN, CDR2 SYDVKM. V was pared by 7 bases and J by 5 bases, with 7 bases of the junction left unmatched. CDR3 nucleotides: TGTGCCAGCACTTTGGACAGGGGGGGGACTGAAGCTTTCTTT. It yields the protein CASTLDRGGTEAFF.

The V call is TRBV29-1, the J call TRBJ1-3; D perhaps matches TRBD1 (5 bases). V lost 4 bases and J 4 bases, leaving 8 bases between the germline ends. The CDR3 runs 12 residues. CDR1 and CDR2 from the germline V gene are SQVTM and ANQGSEA. The DNA for the CDR3 is TGCAGCGTTGCAGGGCTCGGAAACACCATATATTTT. It encodes CSVAGLGNTIYF.

The chain recombines TRBV6-1 with TRBJ2-7; possibly TRBD1 for D (5 bases). CDR3 length: 12 amino acids. V lost 6 bases, J lost 3 bases, and 9 bases lay in between. The V gene's germline CDR1 is MNHNS and CDR2 SASEGT. The DNA of the CDR3 is TGTGCCAGCAGGAGCCAGGGCTACGAGCAGTACGTC. Its translation is CASRSQGYEQYV.

V is TRBV27 and J is TRBJ2-7, with D possibly TRBD1 on 5 matching bases. The germline gives CDR1 MNHEY, CDR2 SMNVEV (reference sequence). This CDR3 contains 13 residues. Trimming removed 8 bases at V and 3 bases at J, with 14 bases between. This chain's CDR3 is CASAAQGFYEQYV. Written as DNA, the CDR3 is TGTGCCAGCGCGGCCCAGGGATTCTACGAGCAGTACGTC.

The chain is built from TRBV27 and TRBJ2-7, with 9 bases aligning to TRBD2. V was clipped by 2 bases and J by 3 bases; unmatched bases: 5. The CDR3 is made up of 15 amino acids. The germline V gene encodes CDR1 MNHEY and CDR2 SMNVEV (reference sequence). CDR3 sequence: CASSLKAGGFYEQYV. The CDR3 nucleotides are TGTGCCAGCAGTTTAAAAGCGGGAGGCTTCTACGAGCAGTACGTC.

The chain has TRBV10-3 and TRBJ2-7; 11 nucleotides match TRBD2. V gave up 3 bases and J gave up 9 bases; unmatched junction bases: 7. Per germline, CDR1 ENHRY and CDR2 SYGVKD. This CDR3 is 14 amino acids long. The CDR3 nucleotides read TGTGCCATCAGTGAAGGGACTAGCGGTTTCGGGCAGTACGTC. Protein sequence: CAISEGTSGFGQYV.

The J gene is TRBJ1-5, the V gene TRBV5-1, with 8 bases lining up with TRBD1. Germline lookup yields CDR1 SGHRS and CDR2 YFSETQ. The J segment lost 5 bases and the V segment lost 1 base, leaving 2 bases of the junction unmatched. The CDR3 has 14 amino acids. The CDR3 sequence: CASSLSGGDQPQHF. Here the CDR3 DNA reads TGCGCCAGCAGCTTGTCAGGGGGCGATCAGCCCCAGCATTTT.

This clone was detected only a few times. The chain joins TRBV6-6 to TRBJ1-2; 8 bases align to TRBD1. Germline values: CDR1 MNHNY, CDR2 SVGAGI (reference sequence). V gave up 0 bases and J gave up 4 bases; unmatched junction bases: 4. There are 15 residues in the CDR3. The CDR3 region has the DNA TGTGCCAGCAGTTACTCGGACAGGGTCGCCTATGGCTACACCTTC. Protein: CASSYSDRVAYGYTF.